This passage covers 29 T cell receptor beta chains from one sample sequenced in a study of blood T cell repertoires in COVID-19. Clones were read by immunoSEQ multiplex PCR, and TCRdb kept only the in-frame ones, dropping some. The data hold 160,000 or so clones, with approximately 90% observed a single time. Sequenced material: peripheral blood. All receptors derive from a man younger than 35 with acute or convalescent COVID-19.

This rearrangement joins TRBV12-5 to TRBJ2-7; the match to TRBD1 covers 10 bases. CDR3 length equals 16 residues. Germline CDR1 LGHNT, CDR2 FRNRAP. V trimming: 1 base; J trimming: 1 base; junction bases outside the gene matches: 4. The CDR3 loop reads CASGLGDRGQSYEQYF. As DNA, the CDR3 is TGTGCTAGTGGTTTGGGAGACAGGGGGCAGTCCTACGAGCAGTACTTC.

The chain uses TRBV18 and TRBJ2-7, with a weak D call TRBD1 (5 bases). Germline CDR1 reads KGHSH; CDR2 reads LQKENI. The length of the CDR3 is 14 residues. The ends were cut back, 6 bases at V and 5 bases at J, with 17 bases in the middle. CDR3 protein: CASSPGLGDHEQYF. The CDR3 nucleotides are TGTGCCAGCTCTCCAGGTTTAGGGGATCACGAGCAGTACTTC. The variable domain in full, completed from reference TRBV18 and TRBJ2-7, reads NAGVMQNPRHLVRRRGQEARLRCSPMKGHSHVYWYRQLPEEGLKFMVYLQKENIIDESGMPKERFSAEFPKEGPSILRIQQVVRGDSAAYFCASSPGLGDHEQYFGPGTRLTVT.

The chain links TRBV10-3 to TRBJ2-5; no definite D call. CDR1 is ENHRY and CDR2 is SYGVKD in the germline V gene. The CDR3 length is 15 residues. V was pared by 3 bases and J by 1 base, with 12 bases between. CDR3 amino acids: CAISESPAGQETQYF. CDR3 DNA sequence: TGTGCCATCAGTGAATCCCCGGCAGGCCAAGAGACCCAGTACTTC.

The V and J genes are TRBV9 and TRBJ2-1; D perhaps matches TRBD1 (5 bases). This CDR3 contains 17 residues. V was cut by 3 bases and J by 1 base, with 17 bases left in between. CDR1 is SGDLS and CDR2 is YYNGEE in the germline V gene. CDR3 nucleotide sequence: TGTGCCAGCAGCGGGTTAAGTCAGGGTAGGTCCTACAATGAGCAGTTCTTC. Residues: CASSGLSQGRSYNEQFF.

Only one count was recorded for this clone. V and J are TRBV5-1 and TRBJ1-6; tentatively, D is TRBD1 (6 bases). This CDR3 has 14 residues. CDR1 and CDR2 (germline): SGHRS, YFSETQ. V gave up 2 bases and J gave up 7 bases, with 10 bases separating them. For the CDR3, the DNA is TGCGCCAGCAGCTTATGGCAGGGGAATTCACCCCTCCACTTT. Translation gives CASSLWQGNSPLHF.

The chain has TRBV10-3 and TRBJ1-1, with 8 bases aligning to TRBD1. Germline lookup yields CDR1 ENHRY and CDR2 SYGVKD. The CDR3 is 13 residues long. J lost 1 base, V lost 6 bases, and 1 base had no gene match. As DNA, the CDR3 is TGTGCCATCAGGGGGACAGGGAACACTGAAGCTTTCTTT. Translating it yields CAIRGTGNTEAFF.

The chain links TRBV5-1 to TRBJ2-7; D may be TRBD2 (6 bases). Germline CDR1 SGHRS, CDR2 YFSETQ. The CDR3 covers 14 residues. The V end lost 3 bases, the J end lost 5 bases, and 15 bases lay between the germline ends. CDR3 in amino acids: CASSSGTPQDEQYF. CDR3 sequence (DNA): TGCGCCAGCAGCTCCGGGACTCCTCAGGACGAGCAGTACTTC.

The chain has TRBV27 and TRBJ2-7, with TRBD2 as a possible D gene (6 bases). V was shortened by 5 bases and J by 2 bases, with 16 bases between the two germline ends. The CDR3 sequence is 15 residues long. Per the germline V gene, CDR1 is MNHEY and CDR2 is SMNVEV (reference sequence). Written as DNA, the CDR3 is TGTGCCAGCAGTGCCTACGGGACTGAGCCCTACGAGCAGTACTTC. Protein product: CASSAYGTEPYEQYF.

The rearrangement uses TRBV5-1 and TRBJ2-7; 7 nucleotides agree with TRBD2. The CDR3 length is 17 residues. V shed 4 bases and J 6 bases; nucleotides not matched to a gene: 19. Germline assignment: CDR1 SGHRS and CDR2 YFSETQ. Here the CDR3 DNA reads TGCGCCAGCAGCCCTGGGCCGGGGGAGCGGGGCTCGGGCGAGCAGTACTTC. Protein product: CASSPGPGERGSGEQYF. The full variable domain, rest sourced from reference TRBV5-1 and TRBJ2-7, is KAGVTQTPRYLIKTRGQQVTLSCSPISGHRSVSWYQQTPGQGLQFLFEYFSETQRNKGNFPGRFSGRQFSNSRSEMNVSTLELGDSALYLCASSPGPGERGSGEQYFGPGTRLTVT.

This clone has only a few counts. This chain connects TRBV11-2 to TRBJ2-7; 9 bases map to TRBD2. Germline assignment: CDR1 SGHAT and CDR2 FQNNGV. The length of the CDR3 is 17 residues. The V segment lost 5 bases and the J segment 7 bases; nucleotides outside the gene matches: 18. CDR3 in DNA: TGTGCCAGCAGCATATTCGTCGCGGGAGGGCTGTTGCGAGAGCAGTACTTC. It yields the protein CASSIFVAGGLLREQYF.

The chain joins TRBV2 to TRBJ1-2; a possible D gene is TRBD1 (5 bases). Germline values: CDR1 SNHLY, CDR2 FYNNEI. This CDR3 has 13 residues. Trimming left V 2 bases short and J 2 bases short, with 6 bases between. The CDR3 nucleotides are TGTGCCAGCAGTGAATCAGGGAACTATGGCTACACCTTC. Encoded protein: CASSESGNYGYTF.

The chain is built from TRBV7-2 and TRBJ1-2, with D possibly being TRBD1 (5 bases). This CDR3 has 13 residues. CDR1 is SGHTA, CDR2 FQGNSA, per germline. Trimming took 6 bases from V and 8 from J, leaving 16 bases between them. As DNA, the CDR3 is TGTGCCAGCAGGCAAAACCGACAGACCGGCTACACCTTC. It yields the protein CASRQNRQTGYTF.

This chain's CDR3 is CASSPDFTDTQYF. The CDR3 bases are TGTGCCAGCAGCCCAGACTTCACAGATACGCAGTATTTT. The rearrangement uses TRBV7-9 and TRBJ2-3; D remains unclear. Trimming left V 5 bases short and J 2 bases short, with 8 bases between. This CDR3 contains 13 residues. Looked up from germline, CDR1 is SEHNR and CDR2 is FQNEAQ (reference sequence).

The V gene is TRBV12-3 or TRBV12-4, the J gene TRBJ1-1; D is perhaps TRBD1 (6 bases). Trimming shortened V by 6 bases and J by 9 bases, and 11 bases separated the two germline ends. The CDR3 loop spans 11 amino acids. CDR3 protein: CASSPGQKAFF. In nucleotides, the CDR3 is TGTGCCAGCAGCCCCGGACAGAAAGCTTTCTTT.

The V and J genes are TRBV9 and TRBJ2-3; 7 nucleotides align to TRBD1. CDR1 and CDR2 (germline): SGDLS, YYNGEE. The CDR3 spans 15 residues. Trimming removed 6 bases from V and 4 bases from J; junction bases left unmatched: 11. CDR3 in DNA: TGTGCCAGCACCGCTCTTAGGGGGCCGGCAGATACGCAGTATTTT. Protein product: CASTALRGPADTQYF. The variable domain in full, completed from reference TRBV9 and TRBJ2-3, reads DSGVTQTPKHLITATGQRVTLRCSPRSGDLSVYWYQQSLDQGLQFLIQYYNGEERAKGNILERFSAQQFPDLHSELNLSSLELGDSALYFCASTALRGPADTQYFGPGTRLTVL.

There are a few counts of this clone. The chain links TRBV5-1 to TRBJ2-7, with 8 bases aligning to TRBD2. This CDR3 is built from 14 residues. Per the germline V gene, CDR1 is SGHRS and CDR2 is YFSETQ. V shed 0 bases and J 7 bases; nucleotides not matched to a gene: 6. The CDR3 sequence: CASSLVTSGGEQYF. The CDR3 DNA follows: TGCGCCAGCAGCTTGGTAACTAGCGGTGGGGAGCAGTACTTC.

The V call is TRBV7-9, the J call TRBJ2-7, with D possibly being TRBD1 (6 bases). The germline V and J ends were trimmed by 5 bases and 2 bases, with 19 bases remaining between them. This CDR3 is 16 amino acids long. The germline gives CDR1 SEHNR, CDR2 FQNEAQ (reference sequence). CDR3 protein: CASSPVGRQVTYEQYF. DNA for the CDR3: TGTGCCAGCAGCCCTGTGGGGCGACAGGTAACCTACGAGCAGTACTTC.

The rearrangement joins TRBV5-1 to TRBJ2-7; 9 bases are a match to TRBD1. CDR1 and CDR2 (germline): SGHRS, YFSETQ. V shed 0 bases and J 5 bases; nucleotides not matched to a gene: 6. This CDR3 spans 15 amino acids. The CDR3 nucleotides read TGCGCCAGCAGCTTGGCGCTTGGGACAGGGAACGAGCAGTACTTC. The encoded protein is CASSLALGTGNEQYF.

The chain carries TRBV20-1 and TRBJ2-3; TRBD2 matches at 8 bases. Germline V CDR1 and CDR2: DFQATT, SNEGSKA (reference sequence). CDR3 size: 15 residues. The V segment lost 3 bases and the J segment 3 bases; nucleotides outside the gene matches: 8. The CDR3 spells CSASILAGITDTQYF. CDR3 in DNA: TGCAGTGCTAGTATCCTAGCGGGTATTACAGATACGCAGTATTTT.

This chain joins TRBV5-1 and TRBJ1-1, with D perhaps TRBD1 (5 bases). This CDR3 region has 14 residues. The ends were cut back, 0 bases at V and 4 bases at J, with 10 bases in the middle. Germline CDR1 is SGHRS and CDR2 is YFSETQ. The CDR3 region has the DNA TGCGCCAGCAGCTTGGGGGGCCCGGGCACTGAAGCTTTCTTT. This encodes CASSLGGPGTEAFF.

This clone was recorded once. In DNA, the CDR3 is TGTGCCAGCTCACCTTATGGAAGGGGGCAACTTAGCAATCAGCCCCAGCATTTT. Protein: CASSPYGRGQLSNQPQHF. The chain couples TRBV18 to TRBJ1-5; 7 bases are a match to TRBD1. Germline CDR1 and CDR2: KGHSH and LQKENI. Trimming cost V 3 bases and J 0 bases; bases outside gene matches: 11. The CDR3 totals 18 residues.

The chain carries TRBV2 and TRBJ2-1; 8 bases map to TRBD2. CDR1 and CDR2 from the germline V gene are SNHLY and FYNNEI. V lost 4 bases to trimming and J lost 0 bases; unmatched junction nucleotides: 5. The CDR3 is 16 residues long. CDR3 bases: TGTGCCAGCAGTGGATCGAGCGGGAGCTCCTACAATGAGCAGTTCTTC. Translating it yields CASSGSSGSSYNEQFF.

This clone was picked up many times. The chain's CDR3 is CASSPQGVAGNTIYF. The CDR3 DNA reads as TGTGCCAGCAGCCCGCAGGGGGTGGCTGGAAACACCATATATTTT. The chain combines TRBV7-9 with TRBJ1-3; 7 bases match TRBD1. This CDR3 contains 15 residues. V shed 5 bases, J shed 2 bases, and the junction held 6 bases outside the gene matches. Germline CDR1 and CDR2: SEHNR and FQNEAQ (reference sequence).

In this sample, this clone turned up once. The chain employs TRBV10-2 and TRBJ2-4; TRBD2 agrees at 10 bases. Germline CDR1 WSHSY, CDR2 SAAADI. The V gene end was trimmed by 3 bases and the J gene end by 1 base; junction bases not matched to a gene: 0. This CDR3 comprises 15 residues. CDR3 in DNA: TGCGCCAGCAGTGAAGCGGGAGGGGCCAAAAACATTCAGTACTTC. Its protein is CASSEAGGAKNIQYF.

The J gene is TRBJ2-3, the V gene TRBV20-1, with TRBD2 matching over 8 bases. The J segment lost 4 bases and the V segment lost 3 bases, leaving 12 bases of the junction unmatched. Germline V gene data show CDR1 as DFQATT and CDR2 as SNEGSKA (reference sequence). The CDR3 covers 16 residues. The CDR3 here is CSASTPERGISDTQYF. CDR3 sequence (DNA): TGCAGTGCTAGTACCCCCGAGCGGGGGATCTCAGATACGCAGTATTTT.

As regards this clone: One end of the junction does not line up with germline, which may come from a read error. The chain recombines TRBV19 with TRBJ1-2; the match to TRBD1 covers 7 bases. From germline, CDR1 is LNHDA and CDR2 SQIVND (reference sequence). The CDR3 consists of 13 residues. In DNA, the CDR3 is TGTGCCAGTAGTTGGGACAGAGGCAGCTCCCCCCACTTC. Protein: CASSWDRGSSPHF.

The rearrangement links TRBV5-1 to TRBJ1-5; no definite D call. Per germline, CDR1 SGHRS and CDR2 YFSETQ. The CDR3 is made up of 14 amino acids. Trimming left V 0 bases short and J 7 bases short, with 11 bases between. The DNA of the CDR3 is TGCGCCAGCAGCTTGGGCAGTGGAGAGCAGCCCCAGCATTTT. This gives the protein CASSLGSGEQPQHF. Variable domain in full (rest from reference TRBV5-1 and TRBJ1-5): KAGVTQTPRYLIKTRGQQVTLSCSPISGHRSVSWYQQTPGQGLQFLFEYFSETQRNKGNFPGRFSGRQFSNSRSEMNVSTLELGDSALYLCASSLGSGEQPQHFGDGTRLSIL.

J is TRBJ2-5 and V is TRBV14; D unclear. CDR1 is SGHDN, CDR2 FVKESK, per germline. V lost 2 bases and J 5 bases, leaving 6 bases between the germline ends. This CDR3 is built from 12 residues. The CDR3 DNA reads TGTGCCAGCAGCCAATACATGGAGACCCAGTACTTC. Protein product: CASSQYMETQYF. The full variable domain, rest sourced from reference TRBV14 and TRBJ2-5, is EAGVTQFPSHSVIEKGQTVTLRCDPISGHDNLYWYRRVMGKEIKFLLHFVKESKQDESGMPNNRFLAERTGGTYSTLKVQPAELEDSGVYFCASSQYMETQYFGPGTRLLVL.

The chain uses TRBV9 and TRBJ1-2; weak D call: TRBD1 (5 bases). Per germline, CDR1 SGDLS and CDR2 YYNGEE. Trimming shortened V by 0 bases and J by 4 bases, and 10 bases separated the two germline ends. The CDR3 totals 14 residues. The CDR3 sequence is CASSVGGEPYGYTF. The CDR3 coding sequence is TGTGCCAGCAGCGTAGGGGGGGAGCCCTATGGCTACACCTTC.